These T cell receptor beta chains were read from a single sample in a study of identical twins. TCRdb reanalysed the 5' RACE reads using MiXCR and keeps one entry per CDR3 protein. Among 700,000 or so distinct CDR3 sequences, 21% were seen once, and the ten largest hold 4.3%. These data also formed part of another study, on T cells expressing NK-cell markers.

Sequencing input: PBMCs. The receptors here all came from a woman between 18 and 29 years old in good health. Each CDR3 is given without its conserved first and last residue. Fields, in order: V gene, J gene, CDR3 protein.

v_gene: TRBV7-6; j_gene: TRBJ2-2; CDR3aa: ASSPLLDTGELF
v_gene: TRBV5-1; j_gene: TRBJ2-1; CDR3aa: ASSGGSGDLYNEQF
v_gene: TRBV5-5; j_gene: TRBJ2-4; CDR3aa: ASSTAILAKNIQY
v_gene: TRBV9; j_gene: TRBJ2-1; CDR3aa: ASSVALAGNEQF
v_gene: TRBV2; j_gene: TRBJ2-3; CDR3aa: ASSVLRDTQY
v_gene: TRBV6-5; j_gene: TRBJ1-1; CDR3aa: ASSYSGQGMNTEAF
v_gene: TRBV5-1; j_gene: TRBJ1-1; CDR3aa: ASSLADRANMNTEAF
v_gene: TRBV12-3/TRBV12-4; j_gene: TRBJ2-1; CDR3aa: ASSFIREGPHNEQF
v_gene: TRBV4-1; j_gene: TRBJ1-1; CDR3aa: ASSQDAVEAF
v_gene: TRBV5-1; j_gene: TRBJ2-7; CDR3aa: ASSLGGDGDQY
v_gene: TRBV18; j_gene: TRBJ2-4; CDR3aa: ASSPPLDRIAGVNIQY
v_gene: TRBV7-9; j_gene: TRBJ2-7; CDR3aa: ASSLTGRISEQY
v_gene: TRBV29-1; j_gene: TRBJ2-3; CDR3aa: SAVRQGKDTQY
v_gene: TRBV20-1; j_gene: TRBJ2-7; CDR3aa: SARGPGGRNEQY
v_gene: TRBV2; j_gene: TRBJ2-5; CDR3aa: ASSGGRAIQETQY
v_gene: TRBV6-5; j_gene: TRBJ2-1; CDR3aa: ASSSDKNEQF
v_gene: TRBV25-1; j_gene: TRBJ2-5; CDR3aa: ASSVVREIETQY
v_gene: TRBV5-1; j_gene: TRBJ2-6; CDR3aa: ASSLTGLSSGANVLT
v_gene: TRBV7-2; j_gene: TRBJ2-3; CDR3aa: ASSAGLALNTQY
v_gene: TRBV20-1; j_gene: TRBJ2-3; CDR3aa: SATGGVRTDTQY
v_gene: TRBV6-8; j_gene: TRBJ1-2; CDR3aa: ASPMEGGYT
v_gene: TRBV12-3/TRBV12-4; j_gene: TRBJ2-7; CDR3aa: ASWVAYEQY
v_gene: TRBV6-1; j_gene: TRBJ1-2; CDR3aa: ASRLQGIDYGYT
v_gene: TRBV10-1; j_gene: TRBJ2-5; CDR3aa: ASSGHPGETQY
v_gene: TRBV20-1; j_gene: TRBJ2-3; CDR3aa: SALEGGAGGDTQY
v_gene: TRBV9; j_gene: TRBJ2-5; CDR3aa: ASSVHMGETQY
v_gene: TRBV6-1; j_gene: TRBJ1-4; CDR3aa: ASSDPTGGTEKLF
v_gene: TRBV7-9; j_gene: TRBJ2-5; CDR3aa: ASSLAGWGGLGETQY
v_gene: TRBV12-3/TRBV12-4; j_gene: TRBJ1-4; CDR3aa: ASTGGYEKLF
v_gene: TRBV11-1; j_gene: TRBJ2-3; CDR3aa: ASSLARTSGRSTDTQY
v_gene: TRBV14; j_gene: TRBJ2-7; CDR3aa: ASLGGSNEQY
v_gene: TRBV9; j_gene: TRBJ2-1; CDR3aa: ASSPSGIYYEQF
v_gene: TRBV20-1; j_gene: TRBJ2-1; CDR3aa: SAGVYSSSYNEQF
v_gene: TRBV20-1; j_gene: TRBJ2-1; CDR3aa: SATGQGSEQF
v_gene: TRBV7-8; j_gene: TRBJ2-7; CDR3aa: ASSSHRVTYEQY
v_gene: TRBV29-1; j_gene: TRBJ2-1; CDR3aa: SVEVGRLNEQF
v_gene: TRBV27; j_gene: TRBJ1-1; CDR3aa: ASSFYGVGTEAF
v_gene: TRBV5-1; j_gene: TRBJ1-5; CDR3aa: ASSPTGVHQPQH
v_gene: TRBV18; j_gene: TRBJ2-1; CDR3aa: ASSPTGFNEQF
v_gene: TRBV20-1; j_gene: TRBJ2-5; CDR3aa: SARDISNQETQY
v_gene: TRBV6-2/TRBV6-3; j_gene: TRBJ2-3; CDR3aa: ATYASGPTDTQY
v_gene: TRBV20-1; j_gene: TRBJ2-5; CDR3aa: SARDGLPQGAPIETQY
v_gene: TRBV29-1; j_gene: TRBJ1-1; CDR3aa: SVEHVASNTEAF
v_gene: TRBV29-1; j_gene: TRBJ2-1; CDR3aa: SVVLAGHNEQF